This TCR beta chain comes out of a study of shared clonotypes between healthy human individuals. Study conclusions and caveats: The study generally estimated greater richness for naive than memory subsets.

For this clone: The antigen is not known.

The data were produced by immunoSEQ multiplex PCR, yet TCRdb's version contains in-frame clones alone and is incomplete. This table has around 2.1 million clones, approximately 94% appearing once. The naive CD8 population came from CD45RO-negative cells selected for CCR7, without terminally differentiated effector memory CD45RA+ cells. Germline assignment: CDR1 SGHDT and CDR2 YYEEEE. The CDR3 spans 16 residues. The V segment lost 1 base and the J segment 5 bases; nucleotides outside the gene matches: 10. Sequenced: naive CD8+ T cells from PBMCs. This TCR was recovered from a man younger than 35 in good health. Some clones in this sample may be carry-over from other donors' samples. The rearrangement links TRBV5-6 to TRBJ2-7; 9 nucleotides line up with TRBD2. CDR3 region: CASSLLSLAGAHEQYF. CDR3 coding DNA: TGTGCCAGCAGCTTGCTGTCTTTAGCGGGAGCCCACGAGCAGTACTTC.